This TCR beta chain was captured by sequencing in a study of shared clonotypes between healthy human individuals. Study as a whole: Donors had three CD4 naive, three CD4 memory, two CD8 naive and one CD8 memory plate apiece.

Findings and limits, study-wide: Of the naive CD4 clonotypes, about 5% were shared across several donors. In the sorted subsets, rarefaction showed sequencing was incomplete despite large depth.

In regard to this clone: The antigen is not known.

The repertoire was sequenced with immunoSEQ multiplex PCR; TCRdb's copy has only in-frame clones and lacks some. The sample comprises roughly 2 million clones, 90% to 96% of which are singletons, and roughly 0.13% rests with the top ten. Germline V gives CDR1 KGHSH, CDR2 LQKENI. This CDR3 is built from 14 residues. V shed 3 bases and J shed 4 bases, with 12 bases lying between them. The rearrangement joins TRBV18 to TRBJ1-1; D is unresolved. Sequenced input: naive CD4+ T cells sorted from blood. Sample subset: CD45RA+ positively selected. The clonotype originates from a man younger than 35 in good health. In DNA, the CDR3 is TGTGCCAGCTCACCTCCGGGTCTTGCCACTGAAGCTTTCTTT. This encodes CASSPPGLATEAFF.